This T cell receptor beta chain was documented in a study of cytomegalovirus exposure and HLA in healthy donors. In the PCR, 60 Vbeta and 13 Jbeta primers were used. Clones were sequenced by immunoSEQ multiplex PCR, and TCRdb holds only the in-frame ones, with some missing. The table has some 100,000 clones, around 80% seen once; the top ten hold roughly an eighth. General study findings and limits: Upon later analysis, TCR association rates were observed to vary by HLA locus, being highest for DRB1 and lowest for HLA-C. Trimming of TCR beta V- and J-genes showed a link, identified in a later analysis, to a missense DCLRE1C variant. Serostatus for CMV was the only available immune exposure information. Researchers reported in a later analysis that common viral pathogens appeared linked to several top clusters.

With respect to this clone: Its cognate antigen is unknown.

Germline V gene data show CDR1 as SEHNR and CDR2 as FQNEAQ (reference sequence). Trimming took off 5 bases at V and 4 bases at J, with 9 bases between the two ends. This CDR3 comprises 12 residues. The sequencing sample was made of PBMCs. The origin of this receptor is a male donor in good health and CMV-seropositive. The chain joins TRBV7-9 to TRBJ2-7; a possible D gene is TRBD2 (5 bases). CDR3 loop: CASSPIAYEQYF. The CDR3 coding sequence is TGTGCCAGCAGCCCCATAGCGTACGAGCAGTACTTC. Full variable domain (outside the CDR3, taken from reference TRBV7-9 and TRBJ2-7): DTGVSQNPRHKITKRGQNVTFRCDPISEHNRLYWYRQTLGQGPEFLTYFQNEAQLEKSRLLSDRFSAERPKGSFSTLEIQRTEQGDSAMYLCASSPIAYEQYFGPGTRLTVT.